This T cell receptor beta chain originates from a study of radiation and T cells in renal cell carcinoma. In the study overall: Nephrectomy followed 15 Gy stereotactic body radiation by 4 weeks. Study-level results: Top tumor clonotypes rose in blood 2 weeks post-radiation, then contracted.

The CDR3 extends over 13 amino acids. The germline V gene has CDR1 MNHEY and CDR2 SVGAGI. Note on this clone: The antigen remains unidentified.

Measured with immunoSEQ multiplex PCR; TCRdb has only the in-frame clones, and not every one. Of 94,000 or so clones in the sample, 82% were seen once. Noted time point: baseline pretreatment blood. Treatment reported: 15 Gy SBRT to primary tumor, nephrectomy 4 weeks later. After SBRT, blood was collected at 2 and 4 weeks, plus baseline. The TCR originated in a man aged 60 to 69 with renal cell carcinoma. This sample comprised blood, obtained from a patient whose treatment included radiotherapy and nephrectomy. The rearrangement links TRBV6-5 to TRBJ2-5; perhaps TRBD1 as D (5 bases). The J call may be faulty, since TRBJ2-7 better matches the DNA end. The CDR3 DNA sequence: TGTGCCAGCAGTTACGGGGCAGGGTCCGAGCAGTACTTC. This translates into CASSYGAGSEQYF.